This T cell receptor (beta chain) was sequenced during a study of blood T cell repertoires in COVID-19. Across the study: Some COVID-19 samples were acute and others convalescent; all came from the United States, Italy and Spain. PBMCs, B-cell-depleted T cells, or T cells were the source of the cDNA or gDNA that made up the material.

The sample holds a few counts of this clone. The CDR3 is 19 residues long. The repertoire was sequenced with immunoSEQ multiplex PCR; TCRdb's copy has only in-frame clones and lacks some. The sample lists fewer than 120,000 clones; less than 85% were seen once. The chain carries TRBV21-1 and TRBJ2-7; the table's D call of TRBD2 was not tested on the DNA. TRBV21-1 is a pseudogene locus. This TCR was recovered from a woman aged 80 or over with acute or convalescent COVID-19. The sequencing sample was made of peripheral blood. The CDR3 DNA follows: TGTGCCAGCAGCAAATCTAAGCCTCGCCGAACTGAAAGCTCCTACGAGCAGTACTTC. Amino acids: CASSKSKPRRTESSYEQYF.